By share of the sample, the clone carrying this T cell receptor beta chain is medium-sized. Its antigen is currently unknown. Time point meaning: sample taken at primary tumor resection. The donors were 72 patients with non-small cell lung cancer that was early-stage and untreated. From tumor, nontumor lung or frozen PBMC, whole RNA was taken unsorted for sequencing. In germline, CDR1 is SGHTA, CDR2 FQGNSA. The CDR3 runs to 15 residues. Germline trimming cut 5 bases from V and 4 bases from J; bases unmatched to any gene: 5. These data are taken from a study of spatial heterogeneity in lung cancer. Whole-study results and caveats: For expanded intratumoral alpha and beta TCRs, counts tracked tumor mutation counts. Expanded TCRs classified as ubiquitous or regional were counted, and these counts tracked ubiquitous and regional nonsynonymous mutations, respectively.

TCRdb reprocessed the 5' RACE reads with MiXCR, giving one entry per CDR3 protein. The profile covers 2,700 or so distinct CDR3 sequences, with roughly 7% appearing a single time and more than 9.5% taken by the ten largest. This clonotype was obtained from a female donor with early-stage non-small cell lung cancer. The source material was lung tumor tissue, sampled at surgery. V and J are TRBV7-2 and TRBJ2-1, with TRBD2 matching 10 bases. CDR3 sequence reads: CASSPGTSVYNEQFF. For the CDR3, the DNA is TGTGCCAGCAGCCCCGGGACTAGCGTATACAATGAGCAGTTCTTC.